This T cell receptor beta chain was identified in a study of T cells after yellow fever vaccination. This CDR3 has 12 amino acids. Trimming removed 5 bases at V and 4 bases at J, with 9 bases between. CDR1 SEHNR and CDR2 FQNEAQ come from the germline V gene (reference sequence). TCR cDNA, made by 5'RACE template switching, carried an added universal primer site and UMIs. MiXCR, run by TCRdb on the 5' RACE reads, gives a single entry per CDR3 protein. The table shows around 360,000 distinct CDR3 sequences, with around 10% occurring only once. This clonotype was picked up many times. Its antigen is still unknown. General observations from the study: Clones from primary vaccination mostly reappeared after the booster (roughly 95% CD4, approximately 86% CD8). Abundant clonotypes from the bulk population could get into FACS-sorted repertoires as contaminants. Weaker overall was a secondary response that nonetheless peaked faster, on day 5 versus 15.

The chain recombines TRBV7-9 with TRBJ2-7; D call uncertain. The TCR originated in a man aged 18 to 29 who received the YFV17D yellow fever vaccine. Sample: PBMCs, taken on the day of the first yellow fever vaccination. The CDR3 spells CASSRGPYEQYF. The DNA of the CDR3 is TGTGCCAGCAGCCGCGGACCTTACGAGCAGTACTTC.